What follows describes a single T cell receptor (beta chain). The source of the sample is a study of technical replicates of blood from a few donors. Assay used: immunoSEQ multiplex PCR; TCRdb lists only in-frame clones, some missing. This sample carries tens of thousands of clones, about 94% of them seen once, and the ten largest clones take 0.25%. The CDR3 runs 14 residues. Germline CDR1 SGHRS, CDR2 YFSETQ. J gave up 7 bases and V 0 bases, and 3 bases lay outside the gene matches. The sample was T cells isolated from PBMCs. The V and J genes are TRBV5-1 and TRBJ1-4, with 7 positions matching TRBD1. This sequence was found in a human donor in good health. This CDR3 reads CASSLGQGVEKLFF. The CDR3 region has the DNA TGCGCCAGCAGCTTGGGACAGGGTGTTGAAAAACTGTTTTTT.